Sequencing of this TCR beta chain was carried out in a study of CD8 T cells in ankylosing spondylitis (TCRdb year 2017). Study-wide context: To find TCR variants linked to disease, the study profiled T cell receptor beta repertoires in ankylosing spondylitis patients and healthy donors. Peripheral blood samples were taken, and synovial fluid was additionally collected from ankylosing spondylitis patients. The full study cohort comprised 25 ankylosing spondylitis patients and 110 or so healthy donors.

The germline V gene encodes CDR1 DFQATT and CDR2 SNEGSKA (reference sequence). V lost 3 bases and J lost 8 bases, and the count of bases not matched to a germline gene is 11. Taken from cysteine to phenylalanine, the CDR3 has 14 residues. The only DNA kept is the CDR3, 42 bases in frame from the first base. The instrument was an Illumina HiSeq 2500. TCR beta libraries were prepared by quantitative 5'-RACE with molecular barcodes. Regarding the original processing steps: A new computational method based on a probabilistic model of VDJ rearrangement was used to identify disease-linked TCR variants. TCRdb cleaned the public reads at Q25 with fastp, built clones with MiXCR and kept in-frame beta chains. Each entry is one CDR3 protein sequence, shown with its most common DNA and genes. The V and J calls and clone size come from TCRdb's table, not from the authors' own analysis. For this sample the table gives a few hundred thousand distinct CDR3 sequences, of which over 9.5% were detected only once. About a fifth of the sample comes from the top ten.

The study at large found these results: Some of the motif variants had been reported before in the synovial fluid and blood of reactive arthritis patients, a finding that suggests common disease-initiation mechanisms. Blood from ankylosing spondylitis patients appeared to be characterized by a TCR beta motif composed of several highly homologous amino acid variants. The disease-linked clones were reported as significantly enriched in matched synovial fluid samples from ankylosing spondylitis patients. The disease-linked clones had a CD8+ phenotype and were found at relatively low frequencies in peripheral blood.

There are a few counts of this clonotype. Which antigen it targets is not known. No much larger clonotype is one base removed from it; base qualities were not supplied. Sequenced material: blood, either unsorted or a sorted T cell fraction (not recorded which). The V and J genes are TRBV20-1 and TRBJ1-2; 8 bases in between match TRBD1. The source is a male donor with ankylosing spondylitis or in good health (not recorded which). This receptor has the CDR3 CSAREDRVSFGYTF. Read as DNA, the sequence is TGCAGTGCTAGGGAGGACAGGGTCTCGTTCGGCTACACCTTC.